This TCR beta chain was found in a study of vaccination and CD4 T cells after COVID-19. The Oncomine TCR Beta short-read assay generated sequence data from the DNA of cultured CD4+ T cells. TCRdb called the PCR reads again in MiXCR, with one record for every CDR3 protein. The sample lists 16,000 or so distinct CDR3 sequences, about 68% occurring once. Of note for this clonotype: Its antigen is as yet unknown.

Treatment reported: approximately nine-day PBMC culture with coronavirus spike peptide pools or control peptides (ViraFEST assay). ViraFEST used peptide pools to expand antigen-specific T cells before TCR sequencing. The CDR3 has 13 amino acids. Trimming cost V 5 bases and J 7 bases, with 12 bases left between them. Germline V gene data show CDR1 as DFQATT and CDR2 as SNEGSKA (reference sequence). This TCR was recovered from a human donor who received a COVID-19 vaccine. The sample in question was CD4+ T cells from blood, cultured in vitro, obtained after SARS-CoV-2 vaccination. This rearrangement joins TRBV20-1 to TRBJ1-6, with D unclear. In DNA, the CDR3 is TGCAGTGCTTACAGCCAAGTGAATTCACCCCTCCACTTT. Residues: CSAYSQVNSPLHF.